These 12 T cell receptor beta chains were all obtained from the same sample, sequenced in a study of CD8+ T cells in alopecia areata listed by TCRdb under 2018. The method was the immunoSEQ multiplex PCR assay. To provide template for TCR sequencing, every sample had RNA extracted and reverse transcribed into cDNA. TCRdb stores this immuneACCESS table with in-frame sequences only. Part of the clones is absent; in the studies checked, under half of the shortfall reflects unresolved V genes, and no reason is known for the rest. The sample data list 93,000 or so clones, and 55% of these were observed just once. About 9% of the sample belongs to the ten largest clones. The sample taken for sequencing was CD4+ T cells sorted from blood. The receptors were gathered from a human donor in good health.

The chain employs TRBV6-6 and TRBJ1-1, with 9 bases lining up with TRBD1. The J segment lost 5 bases and the V segment lost 5 bases, leaving 6 bases of the junction unmatched. The germline gives CDR1 MNHNY, CDR2 SVGAGI (reference sequence). CDR3 size: 14 residues. CDR3 bases: TGTGCCAGCAGTGTACGGGACAGGGTTACTGAAGCTTTCTTT. Amino acids: CASSVRDRVTEAFF.

This clone was seen a handful of times. The V and J genes are TRBV6-4 and TRBJ2-3; tentatively, D is TRBD1 (6 bases). V shed 4 bases and J shed 2 bases, with 10 bases lying between them. The CDR3 sequence is 14 residues long. The V gene's germline CDR1 is MRHNA and CDR2 SNTAGT. Here the CDR3 reads CASSVDRFTDTQYF. In DNA form, the CDR3 reads TGTGCCAGCAGTGTGGACAGATTCACAGATACGCAGTATTTT.

In regard to this clone: At one boundary the junction diverges from the germline segment, which might be a read error. V usage is TRBV7-9 and J usage is TRBJ2-5; D gene uncertain. CDR3 length: 13 residues. CDR1 and CDR2 (germline): SEHNR, FQNEAQ (reference sequence). The CDR3 reads CASSPRLEGTQYF. CDR3 bases: TGTGCTAGCAGCCCCCGACTTGAAGGGACCCAGTACTTC.

The V gene is TRBV7-9, the J gene TRBJ2-3, with TRBD1 matching over 7 bases. Germline CDR1 is SEHNR and CDR2 is FQNEAQ (reference sequence). The CDR3 covers 15 residues. V shed 3 bases, J shed 3 bases, and the junction held 6 bases outside the gene matches. The CDR3 sequence: CASSLGAGGTDTQYF. For the CDR3, the DNA is TGTGCCAGCAGCTTGGGAGCAGGGGGTACAGATACGCAGTATTTT.

This sequence joins TRBV7-2 and TRBJ2-2, with TRBD1 identical over 7 bases. The CDR3 extends over 14 amino acids. Germline loops: CDR1 SGHTA, CDR2 FQGNSA. After removal of 5 bases from V and 3 bases from J, the junction contained 3 bases not matched to a gene. The CDR3 loop reads CASSQDRDTGELFF. The CDR3 coding sequence is TGTGCCAGCAGCCAAGACAGGGACACCGGGGAGCTGTTTTTT. Variable domain in full (rest from reference TRBV7-2 and TRBJ2-2): GAGVSQSPSNKVTEKGKDVELRCDPISGHTALYWYRQSLGQGLEFLIYFQGNSAPDKSGLPSDRFSAERTGGSVSTLTIQRTQQEDSAVYLCASSQDRDTGELFFGEGSRLTVL.

The rearrangement uses TRBV5-1 and TRBJ2-5; no clear D gene. This CDR3 comprises 13 residues. V shed 2 bases and J shed 7 bases, with 12 bases lying between them. Germline values: CDR1 SGHRS, CDR2 YFSETQ. The CDR3 reads CASSFLGEGTQYF. Written as DNA, the CDR3 is TGCGCCAGCAGCTTCCTAGGAGAAGGGACCCAGTACTTC.

This clone was detected only a few times. A read error may produce the germline difference seen at one junction end. V usage is TRBV19 and J usage is TRBJ1-5; 10 bases match TRBD1. CDR1 and CDR2 from the germline V gene are LNHDA and SQIVND (reference sequence). The CDR3 consists of 16 residues. The CDR3, as DNA: TGTGCCAGTAATATACCCGGGACAGGGGGCAATCAGCCCCAGCATTTT. Translating gives CASNIPGTGGNQPQHF.

This clone was recorded a few times. The chain is built from TRBV29-1 and TRBJ2-5; no firm D call. V lost 3 bases, J lost 2 bases, and 7 bases lay in between. CDR3 length: 12 amino acids. The germline CDR1 and CDR2 sequences are SQVTM and ANQGSEA. CDR3 amino acids: CSVDISQETQYF. CDR3 nucleotides: TGCAGCGTTGACATCAGTCAAGAGACCCAGTACTTC.

This clone appeared a few times. This chain links TRBV6-1 with TRBJ2-7, with a tentative D call TRBD1 (5 bases). There are 14 residues in the CDR3. Germline loops: CDR1 MNHNS, CDR2 SASEGT. Deletions cut 7 bases from V and 0 bases from J, with 13 bases between. CDR3 region: CASTRQSSSYEQYF. The CDR3 DNA is TGTGCCAGCACAAGACAGTCGAGCTCCTACGAGCAGTACTTC.

As for this clone: Other DNA sequences within the sample encode an identical CDR3. J is TRBJ2-5 and V is TRBV5-1, with no clear D. This CDR3 is built from 11 residues. V lost 4 bases and J lost 2, with 3 bases in between. Germline V gene sequence: CDR1 SGHRS, CDR2 YFSETQ. CDR3 sequence reads: CASSQQETQYF. In nucleotides, the CDR3 is TGCGCCAGCAGCCAGCAAGAGACCCAGTACTTC.

This chain links TRBV30 with TRBJ2-7, with 11 bases identical to TRBD1. Germline V gene sequence: CDR1 GTSNPN, CDR2 SVGIG (reference sequence). The CDR3 extends over 12 amino acids. With 0 bases clipped from V and 9 bases from J, the junction kept 1 base outside the gene matches. Written as DNA, the CDR3 is TGTGCCTGGAGTGTGGACAGGGGGCGGCAGTACTTC. Encoded protein: CAWSVDRGRQYF.

This chain uses TRBV20-1 with TRBJ2-1; 7 bases fit TRBD1. The V gene end was trimmed by 6 bases and the J gene end by 12 bases; junction bases not matched to a gene: 8. There are 11 residues in the CDR3. Germline V gene sequence: CDR1 DFQATT, CDR2 SNEGSKA (reference sequence). The CDR3 is CSAIQGMWQFF. The CDR3 DNA reads as TGCAGTGCCATACAGGGGATGTGGCAGTTCTTC.